This T cell receptor (beta chain) derives from a study of OX40 agonist ivuxolimab in advanced cancers. Across the whole study: Therapy given before enrollment (anti-PD-1, anti-PD-L1 or anti-CTLA-4) was allowed, and 40% had some.

Comments on this clone: Antigen: not known.

Deletions cut 2 bases from V and 4 bases from J, with 5 bases between. CDR1 and CDR2 from the germline V gene are KGHSH and LQKENI. This CDR3 has 12 residues. Study-wide results and caveats: There was clonal expansion of CD4+ and CD8+ blood T cells by week 6 at 0.1 to 3.0 mg/kg.

The table came from immunoSEQ multiplex PCR; TCRdb's copy has only in-frame clones and leaves some out. Here the sample spans approximately 19,000 clones, over 60% being singletons. This sequence was found in an adult with an advanced solid tumor such as melanoma, head and neck, liver or kidney cancer. Sequenced here: CD4+ or CD8+ T cells sorted from blood, sampled in a trial of the OX40 agonist ivuxolimab. This sequence joins TRBV18 and TRBJ2-5, with no clear D. CDR3 residues: CASSPSRETQYF. The CDR3 DNA follows: TGTGCCAGCTCACCAAGTCGAGAGACCCAGTACTTC.